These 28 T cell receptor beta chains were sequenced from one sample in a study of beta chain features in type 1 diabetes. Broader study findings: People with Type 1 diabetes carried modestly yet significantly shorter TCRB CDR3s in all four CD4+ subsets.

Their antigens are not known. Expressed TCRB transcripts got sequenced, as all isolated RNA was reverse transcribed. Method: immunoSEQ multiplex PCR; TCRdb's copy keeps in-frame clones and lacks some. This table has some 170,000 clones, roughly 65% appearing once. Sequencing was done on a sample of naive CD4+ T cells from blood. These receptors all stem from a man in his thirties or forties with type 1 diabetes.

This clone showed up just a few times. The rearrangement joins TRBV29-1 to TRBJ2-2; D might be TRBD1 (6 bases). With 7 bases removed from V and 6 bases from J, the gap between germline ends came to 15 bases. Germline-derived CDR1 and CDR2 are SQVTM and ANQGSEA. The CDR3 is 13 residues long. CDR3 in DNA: TGCAGCGCTTCCCTACAGGGAGCCGGGGAGCTGTTTTTT. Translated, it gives CSASLQGAGELFF.

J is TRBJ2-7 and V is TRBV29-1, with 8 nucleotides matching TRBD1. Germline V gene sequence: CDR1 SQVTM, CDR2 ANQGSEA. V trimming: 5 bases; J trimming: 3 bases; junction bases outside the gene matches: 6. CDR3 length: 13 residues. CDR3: CSVTGTGLYEQYF. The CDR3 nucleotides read TGCAGCGTTACCGGGACAGGACTCTACGAGCAGTACTTC.

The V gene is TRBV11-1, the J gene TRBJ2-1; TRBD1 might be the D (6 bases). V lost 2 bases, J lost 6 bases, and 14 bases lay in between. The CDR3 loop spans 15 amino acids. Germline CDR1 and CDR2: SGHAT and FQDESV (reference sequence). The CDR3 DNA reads TGTGCCAGCAGCTTAAGTCAGGACAGCCTCAATGAGCAGTTCTTC. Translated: CASSLSQDSLNEQFF.

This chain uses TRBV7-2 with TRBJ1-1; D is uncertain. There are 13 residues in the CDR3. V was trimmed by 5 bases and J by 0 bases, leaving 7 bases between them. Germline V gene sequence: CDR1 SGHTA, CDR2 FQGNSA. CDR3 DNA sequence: TGTGCCAGCAGCCCACGGATGAACACTGAAGCTTTCTTT. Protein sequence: CASSPRMNTEAFF.

The chain's CDR3 is CAWSAGLAGQETQYF. The CDR3 DNA sequence: TGTGCCTGGAGTGCGGGACTAGCGGGACAAGAGACCCAGTACTTC. The V and J genes are TRBV30 and TRBJ2-5; 13 bases are shared with TRBD2. Germline CDR1 GTSNPN, CDR2 SVGIG (reference sequence). The CDR3 sequence is 15 residues long. V lost 1 base to trimming and J lost 2 bases; unmatched junction nucleotides: 1. The full variable domain, rest sourced from reference TRBV30 and TRBJ2-5, is SQTIHQWPATLVQPVGSPLSLECTVEGTSNPNLYWYRQAAGRGLQLLFYSVGIGQISSEVPQNLSASRPQDRQFILSSKKLLLSDSGFYLCAWSAGLAGQETQYFGPGTRLLVL.

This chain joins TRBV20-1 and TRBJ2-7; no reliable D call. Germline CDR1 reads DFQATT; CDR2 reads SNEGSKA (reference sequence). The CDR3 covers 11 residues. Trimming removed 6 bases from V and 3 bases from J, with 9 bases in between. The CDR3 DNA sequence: TGCAGTGCGACCGACGGCTACGAGCAGTACTTC. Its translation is CSATDGYEQYF.

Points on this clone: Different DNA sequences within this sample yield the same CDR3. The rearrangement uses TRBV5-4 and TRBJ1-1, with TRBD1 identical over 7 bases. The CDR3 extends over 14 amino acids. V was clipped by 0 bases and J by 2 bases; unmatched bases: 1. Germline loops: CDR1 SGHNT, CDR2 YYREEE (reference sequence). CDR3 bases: TGTGCCAGCAGCTTGGACAGGGGAAACACTGAAGCTTTCTTT. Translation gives CASSLDRGNTEAFF.

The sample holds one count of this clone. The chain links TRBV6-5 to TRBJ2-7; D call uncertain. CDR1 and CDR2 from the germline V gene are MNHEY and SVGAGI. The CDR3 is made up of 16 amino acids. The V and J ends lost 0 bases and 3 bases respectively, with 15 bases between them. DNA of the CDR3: TGTGCCAGCAGTTACTCCGTCCCCGGCCGGAGCTACGAGCAGTACTTC. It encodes CASSYSVPGRSYEQYF.

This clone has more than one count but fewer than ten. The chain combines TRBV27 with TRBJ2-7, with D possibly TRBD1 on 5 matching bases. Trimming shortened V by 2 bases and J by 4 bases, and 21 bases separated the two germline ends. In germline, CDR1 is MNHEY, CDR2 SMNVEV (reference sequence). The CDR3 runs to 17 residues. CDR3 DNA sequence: TGTGCCAGCAGTTTAGACAGCCGGACCCTTCACCCTTACGAGCAGTACTTC. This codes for CASSLDSRTLHPYEQYF.

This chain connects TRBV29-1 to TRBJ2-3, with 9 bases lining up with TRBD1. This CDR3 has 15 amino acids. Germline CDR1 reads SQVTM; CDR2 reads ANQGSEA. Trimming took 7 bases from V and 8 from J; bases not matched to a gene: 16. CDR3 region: CSAYDTGTGKGTQYF. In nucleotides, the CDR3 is TGCAGCGCCTACGATACCGGGACAGGGAAGGGTACGCAGTATTTT.

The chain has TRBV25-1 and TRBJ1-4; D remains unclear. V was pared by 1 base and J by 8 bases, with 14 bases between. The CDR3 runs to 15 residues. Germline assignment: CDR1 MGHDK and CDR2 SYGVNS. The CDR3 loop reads CASSESGRLFEKLFF. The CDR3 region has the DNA TGTGCCAGCAGTGAATCGGGCAGGCTCTTCGAAAAACTGTTTTTT. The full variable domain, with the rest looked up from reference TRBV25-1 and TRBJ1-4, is EADIYQTPRYLVIGTGKKITLECSQTMGHDKMYWYQQDPGMELHLIHYSYGVNSTEKGDLSSESTVSRIRTEHFPLTLESARPSHTSQYLCASSESGRLFEKLFFGSGTQLSVL.

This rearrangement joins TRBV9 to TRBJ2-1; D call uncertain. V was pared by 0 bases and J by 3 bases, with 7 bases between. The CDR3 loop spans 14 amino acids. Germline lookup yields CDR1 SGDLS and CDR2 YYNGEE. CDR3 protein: CASSVGGVYNEQFF. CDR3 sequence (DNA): TGTGCCAGCAGCGTAGGAGGTGTCTACAATGAGCAGTTCTTC.

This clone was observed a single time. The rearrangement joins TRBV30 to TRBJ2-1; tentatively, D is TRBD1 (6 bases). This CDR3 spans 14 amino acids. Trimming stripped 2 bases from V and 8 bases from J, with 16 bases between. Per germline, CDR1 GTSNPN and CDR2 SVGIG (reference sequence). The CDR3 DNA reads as TGTGCCTGGAGTAGTGGCAGACACAGGGATGAGCAGTTCTTC. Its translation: CAWSSGRHRDEQFF.

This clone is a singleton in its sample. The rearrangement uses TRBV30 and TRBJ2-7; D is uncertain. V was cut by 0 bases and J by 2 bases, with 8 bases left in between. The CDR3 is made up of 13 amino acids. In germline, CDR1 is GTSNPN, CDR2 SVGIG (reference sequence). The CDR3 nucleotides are TGTGCCTGGAGTGTAAGGTTTACCTACGAGCAGTACTTC. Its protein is CAWSVRFTYEQYF. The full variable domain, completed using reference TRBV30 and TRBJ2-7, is SQTIHQWPATLVQPVGSPLSLECTVEGTSNPNLYWYRQAAGRGLQLLFYSVGIGQISSEVPQNLSASRPQDRQFILSSKKLLLSDSGFYLCAWSVRFTYEQYFGPGTRLTVT.

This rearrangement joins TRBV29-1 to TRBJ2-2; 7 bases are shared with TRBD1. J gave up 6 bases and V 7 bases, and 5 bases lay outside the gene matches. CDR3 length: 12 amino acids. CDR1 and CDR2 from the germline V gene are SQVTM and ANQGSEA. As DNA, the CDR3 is TGCAGCGGACACAGGGGTTCCGGGGAGCTGTTTTTT. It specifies CSGHRGSGELFF.

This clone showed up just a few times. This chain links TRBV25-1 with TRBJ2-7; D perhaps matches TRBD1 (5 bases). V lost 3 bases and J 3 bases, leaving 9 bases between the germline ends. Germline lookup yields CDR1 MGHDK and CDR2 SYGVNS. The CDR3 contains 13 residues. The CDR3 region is CASSDRQSYEQYF. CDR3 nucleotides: TGTGCCAGCAGTGACCGACAGAGCTACGAGCAGTACTTC.

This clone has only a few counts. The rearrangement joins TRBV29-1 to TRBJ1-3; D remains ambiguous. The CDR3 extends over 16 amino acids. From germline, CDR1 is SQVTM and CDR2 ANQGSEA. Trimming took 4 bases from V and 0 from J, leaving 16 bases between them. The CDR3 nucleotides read TGCAGCGTTGGGTTATACGACAAGATCTCTGGAAACACCATATATTTT. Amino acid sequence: CSVGLYDKISGNTIYF.

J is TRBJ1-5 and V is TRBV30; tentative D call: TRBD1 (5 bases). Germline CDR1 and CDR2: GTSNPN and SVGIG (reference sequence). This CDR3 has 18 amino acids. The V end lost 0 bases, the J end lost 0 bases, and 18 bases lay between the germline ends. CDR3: CAWSVLGAGTYSNQPQHF. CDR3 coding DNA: TGTGCCTGGAGTGTACTAGGGGCGGGTACATATAGCAATCAGCCCCAGCATTTT.

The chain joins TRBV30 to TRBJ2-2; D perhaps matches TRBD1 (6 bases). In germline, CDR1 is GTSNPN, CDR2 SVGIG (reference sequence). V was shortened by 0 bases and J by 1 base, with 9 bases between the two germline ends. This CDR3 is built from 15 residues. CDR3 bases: TGTGCCTGGAGTGTCCAGGGGATGAACACCGGGGAGCTGTTTTTT. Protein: CAWSVQGMNTGELFF.

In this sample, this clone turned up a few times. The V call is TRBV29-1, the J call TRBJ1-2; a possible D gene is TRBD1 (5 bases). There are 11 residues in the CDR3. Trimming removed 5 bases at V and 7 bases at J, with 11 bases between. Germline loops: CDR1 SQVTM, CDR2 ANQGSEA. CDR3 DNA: TGCAGCGTTTCCCTCGGGGGTGGCTACACCTTC. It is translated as CSVSLGGGYTF.

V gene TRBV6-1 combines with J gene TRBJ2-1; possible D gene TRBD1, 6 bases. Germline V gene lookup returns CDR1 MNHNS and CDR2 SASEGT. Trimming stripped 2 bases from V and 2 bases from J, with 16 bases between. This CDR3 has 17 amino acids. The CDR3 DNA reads TGTGCCAGCAGTGAATCGGGTGGGGCAGGGGCCTACAATGAGCAGTTCTTC. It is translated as CASSESGGAGAYNEQFF.

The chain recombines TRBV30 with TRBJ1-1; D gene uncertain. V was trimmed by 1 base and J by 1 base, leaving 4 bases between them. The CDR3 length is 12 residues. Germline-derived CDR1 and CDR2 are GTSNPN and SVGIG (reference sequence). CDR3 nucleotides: TGTGCCTGGAGTGGGGAGAACACTGAAGCTTTCTTT. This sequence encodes CAWSGENTEAFF.

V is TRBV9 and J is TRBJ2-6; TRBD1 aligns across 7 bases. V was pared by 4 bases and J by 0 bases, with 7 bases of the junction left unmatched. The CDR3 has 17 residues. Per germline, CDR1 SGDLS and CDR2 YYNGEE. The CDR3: CASSTVGQLSGANVLTF. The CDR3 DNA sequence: TGTGCCAGCAGCACCGTGGGACAGCTCTCTGGGGCCAACGTCCTGACTTTC.

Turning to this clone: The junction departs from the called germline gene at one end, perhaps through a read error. CDR3 nucleotides: TGTGCCACCTCAGGGGCTCGAGGCTACACCTTC. Residues: CATSGARGYTF. The V call is TRBV18, the J call TRBJ1-2; D perhaps matches TRBD1 (6 bases). This CDR3 region has 11 residues. The germline gives CDR1 KGHSH, CDR2 LQKENI.

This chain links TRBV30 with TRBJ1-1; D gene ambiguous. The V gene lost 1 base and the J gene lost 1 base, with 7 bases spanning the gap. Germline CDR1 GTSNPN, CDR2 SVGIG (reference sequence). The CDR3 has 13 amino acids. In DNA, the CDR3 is TGTGCCTGGAGTGCGTATCAGAACACTGAAGCTTTCTTT. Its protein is CAWSAYQNTEAFF.

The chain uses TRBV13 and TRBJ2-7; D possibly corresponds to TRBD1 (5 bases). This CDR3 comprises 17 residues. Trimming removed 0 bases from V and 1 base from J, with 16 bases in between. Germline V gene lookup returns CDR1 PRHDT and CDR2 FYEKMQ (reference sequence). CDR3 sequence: CASSLGLVSPGSYEQYF. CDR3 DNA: TGTGCCAGCAGCTTAGGCCTCGTCAGTCCAGGGTCCTACGAGCAGTACTTC.

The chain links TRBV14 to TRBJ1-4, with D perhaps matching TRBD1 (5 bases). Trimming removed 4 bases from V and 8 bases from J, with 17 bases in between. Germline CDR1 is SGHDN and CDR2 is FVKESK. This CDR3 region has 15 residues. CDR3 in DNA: TGTGCCAGCAGCCCTTCCGGGACCGGGGACGAAAAACTGTTTTTT. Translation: CASSPSGTGDEKLFF. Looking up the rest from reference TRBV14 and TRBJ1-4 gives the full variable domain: EAGVTQFPSHSVIEKGQTVTLRCDPISGHDNLYWYRRVMGKEIKFLLHFVKESKQDESGMPNNRFLAERTGGTYSTLKVQPAELEDSGVYFCASSPSGTGDEKLFFGSGTQLSVL.

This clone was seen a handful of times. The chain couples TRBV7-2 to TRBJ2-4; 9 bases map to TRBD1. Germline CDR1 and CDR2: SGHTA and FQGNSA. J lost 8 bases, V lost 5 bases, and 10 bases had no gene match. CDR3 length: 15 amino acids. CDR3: CASSRDREVRYIQYF. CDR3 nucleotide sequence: TGTGCCAGCAGCCGGGACAGGGAGGTTCGGTACATTCAGTACTTC.